One and the same sample provided the 5 T cell receptor beta chains below, sequenced in a study of blood T cell repertoires in COVID-19. The data were produced by immunoSEQ multiplex PCR, yet TCRdb's version contains in-frame clones alone and is incomplete. The sample records 150,000 to 200,000 clones, 75% to 90% being singletons. Sequenced sample: PBMCs or T cells enriched from blood (not recorded which). The receptors originated from a woman aged 35 to 49 with acute COVID-19.

This clone showed up just a few times. The chain combines TRBV7-3 with TRBJ2-1; weak D call: TRBD2 (6 bases). Germline V gene data show CDR1 as SGHTA and CDR2 as FQGTGA. V lost 4 bases and J 6 bases, leaving 16 bases between the germline ends. CDR3 length: 15 amino acids. The CDR3 nucleotides are TGTGCCAGCAGCTCCCGGGCCGGAGGGATCAATGAGCAGTTCTTC. This codes for CASSSRAGGINEQFF.

This chain links TRBV5-4 with TRBJ2-5, with TRBD2 identical over 8 bases. CDR1 is SGHNT, CDR2 YYREEE, per germline (reference sequence). The CDR3 sequence is 15 residues long. Trimming took 4 bases from V and 5 from J; bases not matched to a gene: 10. The CDR3 loop is CASSPPGGIGETQYF. The CDR3 DNA sequence: TGTGCCAGCAGCCCCCCGGGAGGGATCGGGGAGACCCAGTACTTC.

For this clone: One end of the junction does not line up with germline, which may come from a read error. This chain joins TRBV11-2 and TRBJ2-7; 12 bases align to TRBD2. Germline CDR1 is SGHAT and CDR2 is FQNNGV. This CDR3 has 17 residues. CDR3 in DNA: TGTGCCAGCAGCTTAGAGGCGGGACTAGCGGGCTCCCACGAGCAGTACTTC. This sequence encodes CASSLEAGLAGSHEQYF.

The chain combines TRBV29-1 with TRBJ2-7, with 8 bases matching TRBD1. The CDR3 extends over 15 amino acids. Germline V gene data show CDR1 as SQVTM and CDR2 as ANQGSEA. V lost 5 bases, J lost 2 bases, and 11 bases stayed unmatched. The CDR3 reads CSVLVGTGGPYEQYF. The CDR3 DNA reads as TGCAGCGTTCTAGTGGGGACAGGCGGGCCCTACGAGCAGTACTTC.

The V and J genes are TRBV5-1 and TRBJ2-1; possibly TRBD1 for D (6 bases). Looked up from germline, CDR1 is SGHRS and CDR2 is YFSETQ. Between the trimmed V and J ends, which lost 0 bases and 4 bases, there was a span of 8 bases. This CDR3 has 14 residues. The CDR3 DNA reads TGCGCCAGCAGCTTGGGACAGGCTTACAATGAGCAGTTCTTC. Residues: CASSLGQAYNEQFF.